This TCR beta chain comes out of a study of response to subunit inactivated influenza vaccine. CDR1 is SGHKS and CDR2 is YYEKEE in the germline V gene (reference sequence). This CDR3 region has 16 residues. V was clipped by 4 bases and J by 1 base; unmatched bases: 3. Using its own MiXCR run on the RT-PCR reads, TCRdb lists one record per CDR3 protein. The sample comprises some 600,000 distinct CDR3 sequences, 14% of which are singletons, and 7.6% rests with the top ten. The chain employs TRBV5-5 and TRBJ2-1, with 12 bases that match TRBD2. The TCR was taken from a man in his fifties who received an inactivated influenza vaccine. The sample here was PBMCs from blood, taken 14 to 15 days before vaccination. CDR3 nucleotide sequence: TGTGCCAGCAGCGGACTAGCGGGACTATCCTACAATGAGCAGTTCTTC. Translated: CASSGLAGLSYNEQFF.